This is a list of T cell receptor beta chains from one sample in a study of OX40 agonist ivuxolimab in advanced cancers. Here immunoSEQ multiplex PCR was the method, and the copy in TCRdb shows in-frame clones only, minus some. Seen here are tens of thousands of clones, around 86% observed once, and the top ten hold roughly 1.1%. The sample consisted of CD4+ or CD8+ T cells sorted from blood, taken in a trial of the OX40 agonist ivuxolimab. The receptors were gathered from an adult with an advanced solid tumor such as melanoma, head and neck, liver or kidney cancer. Each CDR3 is given with its conserved first and last residue. D genes are given only for firm matches. A row's size may be missing; if present it is once, few, many or a size class.

clone_size d_call v_call cdr3_aa
- - TRBV10-3 CAISVGGRAFF
few TRBD1 TRBV9 CASSARTGWDSGNTIYF
- TRBD1 TRBV5-1 CASSLVGDRGAEAFF
- - TRBV21-1 CASSNREQYF
once TRBD1 TRBV23-1 CASSQRAQGGEQYF
few - TRBV5-1 CASSLGPPGPGNTIYF
medium-sized - TRBV2 CASSAGTSGYTF
once TRBD1 TRBV27 CASSPRTGGVVANQPQHF
- - TRBV28 CASNIQGTGELFF
- - TRBV7-2 CASSISRRSYEQYF
- - TRBV5-1 CASSHRDPGDNEQFF
- - TRBV19 CATNFLNYGYTF
- - TRBV10-2 CASSNTGELFF
few TRBD2 TRBV6-5 CASSYAAGPSNEQFF
- - TRBV5-6 CASSPVAQETQYF
- - TRBV28 CASRENEQFF
- - TRBV6-1 CASSDATGASGNTIYF
- TRBD2 TRBV6-5 CASILSGRSDTQYF
few - TRBV30 CAWSVLQGPEAFF
once - TRBV7-2 CASSQGGSVTRPYNEQFF
- - TRBV7-9 CASSFTRGGEEKLFF
- TRBD1 TRBV23-1 CASSMNQTGCYEQYF
- - TRBV28 CASRIHPGAGNEQYF
- - TRBV7-2 CASSSNRDQPQHF
- - TRBV5-1 CASSPDPNTEAFF
- - TRBV7-9 CASSLEGETEAFF
- TRBD1 TRBV5-6 CASSLFVDRAYNEQYF
once TRBD1 TRBV6-5 CASRLRTGVFTEAFF